This paragraph reports one T cell receptor (beta chain). Its target is not known. The data derive from a study of regulatory T cells in long-lasting Graves disease. The study's findings and limits: Among persistent patients, a larger number of public clonotypes were shared (about 3,000) than among newly diagnosed patients (roughly 970).

Arm-PCR of CDR3 regions and iRepertoire HTBI primers were the basis on which TCR beta libraries were built. MiXCR, applied by TCRdb to the multiplex PCR reads, yields one record per CDR3 protein. The data hold about 440,000 distinct CDR3 sequences, with more than 13% observed a single time. The time point: newly diagnosed GD, antithyroid drugs for less than 3 months. Isolated PBMC RNA provided the starting material for the TCR library. These sequences were also reported in another study, on T cells in Graves' hyperthyroidism and ophthalmopathy.

This specimen consisted of peripheral blood mononuclear cells (PBMCs), obtained at new diagnosis, from a patient treated with antithyroid drugs. This TCR derives from a woman in her 30s with Graves disease.

For the CDR3, the DNA is TGTGCCAGCAGCCAAGTCTGGGAGGGCGGGTACAATGAGCAGTTCTTC. Protein: CASSQVWEGGYNEQFF. The V and J genes are TRBV3-1 and TRBJ2-1, with 7 bases aligning to TRBD2. Germline CDR1 LGHDT, CDR2 YNNKEL (reference sequence). This CDR3 region has 16 residues. Trimming at V came to 1 base and at J to 4 bases, leaving 7 bases not matched to a gene.